What follows describes a single TCR beta chain. The antigen is unknown. Here immunoSEQ multiplex PCR was the method, and the copy in TCRdb shows in-frame clones only, minus some. Among about 2 million clones listed, around 96% were seen once. This specimen comes from a study of shared clonotypes between healthy human individuals. Study-wide results and caveats: Estimated richness was generally greater in naive than memory subsets.

Per germline, CDR1 MGHDK and CDR2 SYGVNS. The CDR3 sequence is 13 residues long. Trimming removed 6 bases at V and 3 bases at J, with 12 bases between. CD45RO-negative CD8 cells positively selected for CCR7 made up the naive population, which excluded terminally differentiated effector memory CD45RA+ cells. Every one of the donors was a Caucasian adult that lived in Nashville, Tennessee. V is TRBV25-1 and J is TRBJ2-7, with D maybe TRBD1 (6 bases). The sequenced sample consisted of naive CD8+ T cells sorted from blood. The origin of this receptor is a man between 18 and 29 years old in good health. CDR3 DNA sequence: TGTGCCAGCAGCCAGGGGAGAGGCTACGAGCAGTACTTC. Translation gives CASSQGRGYEQYF.